What follows are 32 T cell receptor beta chains derived from one specimen sequenced in a study of blood T cell repertoires in COVID-19. This table comes from immunoSEQ multiplex PCR, and its TCRdb copy is limited to in-frame clones, with some not included. The repertoire holds about 41,000 clones, with more than 70% as singletons. Input material: peripheral blood. These receptors were collected from a woman older than 75 with active or convalescent COVID-19.

V gene TRBV7-3 combines with J gene TRBJ2-5, with no clear D. The CDR3 is made up of 13 amino acids. V dropped 5 bases and J dropped 1 base, with 8 bases sitting between them. Germline CDR1 is SGHTA and CDR2 is FQGTGA. The CDR3 DNA follows: TGTGCCAGCAGCCCACATGGCCAAGAGACCCAGTACTTC. Encoded protein: CASSPHGQETQYF.

The genes are TRBV6-2 or TRBV6-3 and TRBJ2-5; D possibly corresponds to TRBD1 (6 bases). Looked up from germline, CDR1 is MNHEY and CDR2 is SVGEGT. Trimming shortened V by 2 bases and J by 5 bases, and 18 bases separated the two germline ends. The CDR3 runs 16 residues. The CDR3 here is CASSYGGLGSWETQYF. For the CDR3, the DNA is TGTGCCAGCAGTTACGGGGGCTTAGGATCCTGGGAGACCCAGTACTTC.

This chain links TRBV10-2 with TRBJ2-3; weak D call: TRBD1 (7 bases). Trimming shortened V by 6 bases and J by 8 bases, and 18 bases separated the two germline ends. This CDR3 is built from 14 residues. Germline assignment: CDR1 WSHSY and CDR2 SAAADI. CDR3 nucleotide sequence: TGCGCCAGCAGAGTACAGCCCCAGGGGGGTACGCAGTATTTT. Translation gives CASRVQPQGGTQYF.

The chain combines TRBV29-1 with TRBJ2-7; the match to TRBD1 covers 9 bases. V lost 4 bases and J lost 4; bases outside the gene matches: 2. Germline CDR1 is SQVTM and CDR2 is ANQGSEA. CDR3 length equals 12 residues. CDR3 sequence: CSVVQGAYEQYF. CDR3 in DNA: TGCAGCGTTGTACAGGGGGCTTACGAGCAGTACTTC.

The chain uses TRBV29-1 and TRBJ1-1; weak D call: TRBD1 (6 bases). The CDR3 is 15 amino acids. The V end was cut by 7 bases, the J end by 1 base, with 19 bases between. Per the germline V gene, CDR1 is SQVTM and CDR2 is ANQGSEA. The CDR3 sequence: CSARRTGYGNTEAFF. CDR3 bases: TGCAGCGCACGACGCACAGGGTATGGGAACACTGAAGCTTTCTTT.

The V gene is TRBV11-2, the J gene TRBJ2-1, with D tentatively TRBD2 (5 bases). The V end was cut by 0 bases, the J end by 5 bases, with 14 bases between. Germline V gene sequence: CDR1 SGHAT, CDR2 FQNNGV. The CDR3 is made up of 16 amino acids. CDR3 nucleotide sequence: TGTGCCAGCAGCTTAGACACCGGGAACGCTAACAATGAGCAGTTCTTC. The encoded protein is CASSLDTGNANNEQFF. Variable domain in full (rest from reference TRBV11-2 and TRBJ2-1): EAGVAQSPRYKIIEKRQSVAFWCNPISGHATLYWYQQILGQGPKLLIQFQNNGVVDDSQLPKDRFSAERLKGVDSTLKIQPAKLEDSAVYLCASSLDTGNANNEQFFGPGTRLTVL.

The CDR3: CASSNSGQAGYTF. The CDR3 bases are TGTGCCAGCAGCAACTCCGGACAGGCGGGCTACACCTTC. This chain links TRBV6-5 with TRBJ1-2; 7 bases agree with TRBD1. In germline, CDR1 is MNHEY, CDR2 SVGAGI. The trim removed 6 bases at V and 8 bases at J, leaving 9 bases unmatched. CDR3 length: 13 amino acids.

This chain joins TRBV2 and TRBJ1-1; 9 bases agree with TRBD1. CDR1 SNHLY and CDR2 FYNNEI come from the germline V gene. CDR3 size: 14 residues. The V gene end was trimmed by 4 bases and the J gene end by 5 bases; junction bases not matched to a gene: 5. As DNA, the CDR3 is TGTGCCAGCAGTGGGGACAGGGTAAGAACTGAAGCTTTCTTT. Its translation: CASSGDRVRTEAFF. The full variable domain, rest sourced from reference TRBV2 and TRBJ1-1, is EPEVTQTPSHQVTQMGQEVILRCVPISNHLYFYWYRQILGQKVEFLVSFYNNEISEKSEIFDDQFSVERPDGSNFTLKIRSTKLEDSAMYFCASSGDRVRTEAFFGQGTRLTVV.

V usage is TRBV11-2 and J usage is TRBJ2-3; TRBD2 is a possible D gene (6 bases). The germline CDR1 and CDR2 sequences are SGHAT and FQNNGV. V gave up 0 bases and J gave up 5 bases, with 21 bases separating them. This CDR3 has 18 residues. The CDR3 loop reads CASSLESTSSLRVDTQYF. CDR3 coding DNA: TGTGCCAGCAGCTTAGAATCTACTAGCTCTTTGAGGGTAGATACGCAGTATTTT.

Here the CDR3 reads CASSEGTVVTEAFF. As DNA, the CDR3 is TGCGCCAGCAGTGAGGGGACAGTCGTCACTGAAGCTTTCTTT. This chain links TRBV10-1 with TRBJ1-1; 7 bases fit TRBD1. Looked up from germline, CDR1 is WNHNN and CDR2 is SYGVQD (reference sequence). The J segment lost 4 bases and the V segment lost 2 bases, leaving 4 bases of the junction unmatched. This CDR3 has 14 amino acids.

The V and J genes are TRBV27 and TRBJ1-1; 7 nucleotides line up with TRBD1. The CDR3 is made up of 13 amino acids. Germline lookup yields CDR1 MNHEY and CDR2 SMNVEV (reference sequence). J gave up 10 bases and V 5 bases, and 10 bases lay outside the gene matches. The CDR3 sequence: CASSTRTGARAFF. The CDR3 DNA reads as TGTGCCAGCAGTACCCGAACAGGGGCCCGAGCTTTCTTT.

The chain employs TRBV6-6 and TRBJ2-1; TRBD2 matches 10 bases. The CDR3 sequence is 16 residues long. CDR1 is MNHNY, CDR2 SVGAGI, per germline (reference sequence). V was clipped by 5 bases and J by 4 bases; unmatched bases: 8. The CDR3 nucleotides read TGTGCCAGCAGTATCCTACTAGCGGGACAATACAATGAGCAGTTCTTC. It specifies CASSILLAGQYNEQFF.

The V and J genes are TRBV21-1 and TRBJ2-1; TRBD2 reflects the table's D call only, with no check against the DNA. TRBV21-1 is a pseudogene. This CDR3 contains 17 residues. The DNA of the CDR3 is TGTGCCAGCAGCAAAGCCTGGGGAGAGGAGTCCCGCGATGAGCAGTTCTTC. It translates to CASSKAWGEESRDEQFF.

V usage is TRBV7-3 and J usage is TRBJ2-1, with 8 bases lining up with TRBD2. The CDR3 contains 17 residues. Unmatched junction bases numbered 18, after V lost 5 bases and J lost 9 bases. Germline lookup yields CDR1 SGHTA and CDR2 FQGTGA. The CDR3 DNA reads TGTGCCAGCAGCGCTAGACCTGGGACTAGTGAGGGTATTGAGCAGTTCTTC. Translation gives CASSARPGTSEGIEQFF.

The chain recombines TRBV11-3 with TRBJ1-1, with D possibly matching TRBD1 (5 bases). The CDR3 is 11 amino acids. V lost 3 bases to trimming and J lost 11 bases, with 10 bases between them. Germline V lookup: CDR1 SGHNT, CDR2 YENEEA. The CDR3 region is CASSFRQTAFF. The CDR3 DNA is TGTGCCAGCAGCTTCCGACAGACGGCTTTCTTT.

The V call is TRBV3-1 (or the pseudogene TRBV3-2), the J call TRBJ1-6, with no clear D. The CDR3 extends over 12 amino acids. V dropped 1 base and J dropped 8 bases, with 3 bases sitting between them. In germline, CDR1 is LGHDT, CDR2 YNNKEL (reference sequence). CDR3 amino acids: CASSQADSPLHF. CDR3 in DNA: TGTGCCAGCAGCCAAGCGGATTCACCCCTCCACTTT.

The chain couples TRBV24-1 to TRBJ2-2; 11 bases are a match to TRBD2. Germline loops: CDR1 KGHDR, CDR2 SFDVKD. Germline trimming cut 5 bases from V and 2 bases from J; bases unmatched to any gene: 12. The CDR3 runs to 19 residues. CDR3 DNA sequence: TGTGCCACCAGTGGTGTGACTAGCGGGACGCTGGCAAACACCGGGGAGCTGTTTTTT. It yields the protein CATSGVTSGTLANTGELFF.

The rearrangement joins TRBV28 to TRBJ1-5; D is uncertain. Trimming removed 5 bases at V and 6 bases at J, with 14 bases between. The CDR3 has 14 residues. Germline CDR1 reads MDHEN; CDR2 reads SYDVKM. This CDR3 reads CASSPPARGQPQHF. CDR3 nucleotide sequence: TGTGCCAGCAGTCCCCCCGCTCGGGGTCAGCCCCAGCATTTT.

The chain links TRBV28 to TRBJ1-2, with D perhaps matching TRBD1 (6 bases). CDR1 MDHEN and CDR2 SYDVKM come from the germline V gene. Trimming removed 5 bases from V and 0 bases from J, with 10 bases in between. The CDR3 spans 14 residues. The chain's CDR3 is CASSRTVANYGYTF. In nucleotides, the CDR3 is TGTGCCAGCAGTAGGACAGTAGCTAACTATGGCTACACCTTC.

The CDR3 nucleotides are TGTGCCAGCAGTGACAGGGGGCCTTCCTACAATGAGCAGTTCTTC. Translated, it gives CASSDRGPSYNEQFF. J is TRBJ2-1 and V is TRBV2; 8 bases are a match to TRBD1. CDR3 size: 15 residues. CDR1 is SNHLY and CDR2 is FYNNEI in the germline V gene. V was clipped by 3 bases and J by 1 base; unmatched bases: 2.

The chain uses TRBV4-3 and TRBJ2-3; maybe TRBD2 (5 bases). This CDR3 region has 13 residues. Germline V gene sequence: CDR1 LGHNA, CDR2 YSLEER. Trimming took 6 bases from V and 5 from J, leaving 12 bases between them. CDR3 in DNA: TGCGCCAGCAGTCCGAGGGTTGAAGATACGCAGTATTTT. Protein sequence: CASSPRVEDTQYF.

The rearrangement joins TRBV28 to TRBJ2-5; 8 bases fit TRBD1. The CDR3 contains 15 residues. CDR1 MDHEN and CDR2 SYDVKM come from the germline V gene. J gave up 3 bases and V 5 bases, and 8 bases lay outside the gene matches. Written as DNA, the CDR3 is TGTGCCAGCAGTGCCAGACAGGGGCTTAAAGAGACCCAGTACTTC. This codes for CASSARQGLKETQYF.

The V call is TRBV6-4, the J call TRBJ2-2; 9 positions agree with TRBD2. CDR3 length: 14 residues. Germline CDR1 reads MRHNA; CDR2 reads SNTAGT. V shed 9 bases, J shed 6 bases, and the junction held 8 bases outside the gene matches. This CDR3 reads CASKREDSSGELFF. In DNA form, the CDR3 reads TGTGCCAGTAAGCGGGAGGATTCGTCCGGGGAGCTGTTTTTT.

The gene calls are TRBV9 and TRBJ2-1, with 8 bases matching TRBD2. This CDR3 spans 15 amino acids. V trimming: 4 bases; J trimming: 7 bases; junction bases outside the gene matches: 10. The V gene's germline CDR1 is SGDLS and CDR2 YYNGEE. For the CDR3, the DNA is TGTGCCAGCAGCCCTACTAGCGGAGGGGGAAATGAGCAGTTCTTC. As protein: CASSPTSGGGNEQFF.

The rearrangement joins TRBV30 to TRBJ1-4, with D possibly being TRBD1 (5 bases). The CDR3 extends over 13 amino acids. CDR1 is GTSNPN, CDR2 SVGIG, per germline (reference sequence). V lost 5 bases, J lost 6 bases, and 13 bases lay in between. The CDR3, as DNA: TGTGCCTGGGGACCACGGGGGTATGAAAAACTGTTTTTT. Translating gives CAWGPRGYEKLFF.

J is TRBJ1-5 and V is TRBV6-2 or TRBV6-3; weak D call: TRBD1 (6 bases). This CDR3 is built from 15 residues. Germline V gene data show CDR1 as MNHEY and CDR2 as SVGEGT. V lost 2 bases and J 10 bases, leaving 18 bases between the germline ends. The DNA of the CDR3 is TGTGCCAGCAGTTACGAGGGGGGGGAAGTCGGCCCCCAGCATTTT. Residues: CASSYEGGEVGPQHF.

This clone was seen just once. The V call is TRBV19, the J call TRBJ1-1, with a weak D call TRBD1 (6 bases). Germline-derived CDR1 and CDR2 are LNHDA and SQIVND (reference sequence). The CDR3 sequence is 14 residues long. Trimming pared 6 bases from V and 6 bases from J, leaving 17 bases between. The CDR3 loop is CASRVGAREAEAFF. In nucleotides, the CDR3 is TGTGCCAGTAGAGTGGGGGCGCGAGAAGCTGAAGCTTTCTTT.

This clone was seen just once. The chain carries TRBV3-1 (or the pseudogene TRBV3-2) and TRBJ2-7; 7 nucleotides match TRBD2. The CDR3 consists of 14 residues. After removal of 2 bases from V and 4 bases from J, the junction contained 5 bases not matched to a gene. Germline CDR1 reads LGHDT; CDR2 reads YNNKEL (reference sequence). The CDR3 DNA sequence: TGTGCCAGCAGCCAACAGGCTAGCGGTTACGAGCAGTACTTC. Encoded protein: CASSQQASGYEQYF.

The V call is TRBV6-5, the J call TRBJ1-6; 9 nucleotides line up with TRBD1. The CDR3 loop spans 14 amino acids. Germline CDR1 reads MNHEY; CDR2 reads SVGAGI. With 7 bases clipped from V and 9 bases from J, the junction kept 7 bases outside the gene matches. The CDR3 here is CASTPGQGSSPLHF. The CDR3 DNA sequence: TGTGCCAGCACTCCTGGACAGGGGAGTTCACCCCTCCACTTT.

This clone was detected once. V is TRBV5-1 and J is TRBJ1-1; D is unresolved. The CDR3 contains 15 residues. CDR1 and CDR2 from the germline V gene are SGHRS and YFSETQ. V lost 4 bases to trimming and J lost 1 base, with 14 bases between them. For the CDR3, the DNA is TGCGCCAGCAGCCCACAGTTTTTGCCGAACACTGAAGCTTTCTTT. Translation gives CASSPQFLPNTEAFF.

In DNA form, the CDR3 reads TGTGCCAGCAGCCAAGTAGACACTGAAGCTTTCTTT. It encodes CASSQVDTEAFF. This chain links TRBV4-2 with TRBJ1-1; no clear D gene. Per the germline V gene, CDR1 is LGHNA and CDR2 is YNFKEQ. The V end lost 1 base, the J end lost 3 bases, and 3 bases lay between the germline ends. The CDR3 is 12 residues long.

V and J are TRBV6-5 and TRBJ2-1; TRBD1 might be the D (6 bases). Germline CDR1 MNHEY, CDR2 SVGAGI. Trimming removed 6 bases from V and 5 bases from J, with 14 bases in between. The CDR3 runs to 14 residues. The CDR3 region is CASRTGLGDNEQFF. CDR3 nucleotide sequence: TGTGCCAGCAGAACAGGGTTGGGAGACAATGAGCAGTTCTTC.